These T cell receptor beta chains were read from a single sample in a study of cytomegalovirus exposure and HLA in healthy donors. Some clones are missing from TCRdb's copy, which holds only in-frame ones; the method was immunoSEQ multiplex PCR. The sample lists over 200,000 clones; about 81% were seen once. What was sequenced was PBMCs. These receptors came from a man aged 35-49 years in good health and CMV-seropositive. Each CDR3 is given with its conserved first and last residue. The D gene is left open where the match is weak. A clone size is listed for some rows: how often the clone was seen (once, few, many), or a class if it is expanded.

CDR3: CASSSPLGGLAGVTYEQYF
DNA: TGTGCCAGCAGCTCTCCCCTGGGGGGACTAGCGGGAGTTACCTACGAGCAGTACTTC
V: TRBV5-6
size: -
J: TRBJ2-7
D: TRBD2

CDR3: CASSRRTSGKDEQYF
DNA: TGTGCCAGCAGCCGCCGGACTAGCGGGAAAGACGAGCAGTACTTC
V: TRBV14
size: few
J: TRBJ2-7
D: TRBD2

CDR3: CASSPDREYYEQYF
DNA: TGTGCCAGCAGCCCCGACAGGGAGTACTACGAGCAGTACTTC
V: TRBV5-8
size: -
J: TRBJ2-7
D: TRBD1

CDR3: CASSEGANYEQYF
DNA: TGTGCCAGCAGTGAAGGGGCAAACTACGAGCAGTACTTC
V: TRBV6-1
size: -
J: TRBJ2-7
D: -

CDR3: CASSETGAEAFF
DNA: TGTGCCAGCAGTGAAACAGGGGCTGAAGCTTTCTTT
V: TRBV6-5
size: few
J: TRBJ1-1
D: TRBD1

CDR3: CASSPPGERETQYF
DNA: TGTGCCAGCTCACCTCCTGGAGAGCGAGAGACCCAGTACTTC
V: TRBV18
size: -
J: TRBJ2-5
D: -

CDR3: CASSFPSGRPGETQYF
DNA: TGTGCCAGCAGCTTCCCTAGCGGGAGGCCGGGGGAGACCCAGTACTTC
V: TRBV7-8
size: few
J: TRBJ2-5
D: TRBD2

CDR3: CASSVSSGTSTDTQYF
DNA: TGTGCCAGCAGTGTATCTAGCGGGACTAGCACAGATACGCAGTATTTT
V: TRBV2
size: -
J: TRBJ2-3
D: TRBD2

CDR3: CASSLWGGNTDTQYF
DNA: TGTGCCAGCAGCTTGTGGGGCGGGAACACAGATACGCAGTATTTT
V: TRBV5-6
size: -
J: TRBJ2-3
D: -

CDR3: CSVDLAGDIEQFF
DNA: TGCAGCGTTGACCTAGCGGGAGATATTGAGCAGTTCTTC
V: TRBV29-1
size: -
J: TRBJ2-1
D: TRBD2

CDR3: CASSEQTGLDTEAFF
DNA: TGCGCCAGCAGCGAACAAACAGGGTTGGACACTGAAGCTTTCTTT
V: TRBV5-1
size: -
J: TRBJ1-1
D: -

CDR3: CASNRQNQPQHF
DNA: TGTGCCAGCAACAGGCAGAATCAGCCCCAGCATTTT
V: TRBV5-6
size: -
J: TRBJ1-5
D: -

CDR3: CASTSRRDSNQPQHF
DNA: TGCGCCAGCACCTCGAGGCGCGATAGCAATCAGCCCCAGCATTTT
V: TRBV10-2
size: -
J: TRBJ1-5
D: -

CDR3: CASSQEGRVEQYF
DNA: TGTGCCAGTAGTCAGGAGGGCAGGGTCGAGCAGTACTTC
V: TRBV19
size: -
J: TRBJ2-7
D: -

CDR3: CASSLNALPGTEAFF
DNA: TGTGCCAGCAGCTTAAATGCCCTCCCGGGCACTGAAGCTTTCTTT
V: TRBV7-3
size: -
J: TRBJ1-1
D: -

CDR3: CASRIRGFQETQYF
DNA: TGTGCCAGCAGGATTAGAGGTTTCCAAGAGACCCAGTACTTC
V: TRBV27
size: -
J: TRBJ2-5
D: -

CDR3: CASSYSGTRSYEQYF
DNA: TGTGCCAGCAGCTACTCCGGGACACGGAGCTACGAGCAGTACTTC
V: TRBV7-9
size: -
J: TRBJ2-7
D: -

CDR3: CASSQDRGLSPLHF
DNA: TGCGCCAGCAGCCAAGATAGGGGGCTCTCACCCCTCCACTTT
V: TRBV4-1
size: -
J: TRBJ1-6
D: TRBD1

CDR3: CASSLSQGGRGSYEQYF
DNA: TGCGCCAGCAGCTTATCCCAGGGCGGGAGGGGGTCCTACGAGCAGTACTTC
V: TRBV5-1
size: -
J: TRBJ2-7
D: TRBD2

CDR3: CASSPDRDPYYGYTF
DNA: TGCGCCAGCAGCCCCGACAGGGACCCCTACTATGGCTACACCTTC
V: TRBV4-1
size: once
J: TRBJ1-2
D: TRBD1

CDR3: CASSLGQGFNEQFF
DNA: TGTGCCAGCAGCTTGGGACAGGGATTCAATGAGCAGTTCTTC
V: TRBV5-6
size: -
J: TRBJ2-1
D: TRBD1

CDR3: CASRTDATGYQSYGYTF
DNA: TGTGCCAGTAGGACGGACGCGACAGGGTACCAATCCTATGGCTACACCTTC
V: TRBV19
size: -
J: TRBJ1-2
D: TRBD1

CDR3: CASSIVQGAGNQPQHF
DNA: TGTGCCAGTAGTATAGTCCAGGGGGCGGGCAATCAGCCCCAGCATTTT
V: TRBV19
size: -
J: TRBJ1-5
D: TRBD1

CDR3: CASSYESRGLSGYTF
DNA: TGTGCCAGCAGTTACGAATCCCGGGGTCTGAGTGGCTACACCTTC
V: TRBV6-5
size: medium-sized
J: TRBJ1-2
D: -

CDR3: CASKTGSNQPQHF
DNA: TGTGCCAGCAAGACAGGGAGCAATCAGCCCCAGCATTTT
V: TRBV2
size: -
J: TRBJ1-5
D: TRBD1

CDR3: CASSRTRGAYNEQFF
DNA: TGTGCCAGCAGCCGGACCAGGGGCGCCTACAATGAGCAGTTCTTC
V: TRBV2
size: -
J: TRBJ2-1
D: -

CDR3: CASSQGLSYQEAQYF
DNA: TGTGCCAGCAGTCAGGGACTTTCTTACCAAGAGGCCCAGTACTTC
V: TRBV27
size: -
J: TRBJ2-5
D: -

CDR3: CASSPIVPNEETQYF
DNA: TGTGCCAGCAGCCCGATTGTACCTAACGAAGAGACCCAGTACTTC
V: TRBV7-9
size: -
J: TRBJ2-5
D: -

CDR3: CASSFREGAQTDTQYF
DNA: TGTGCCAGCAGTTTTAGAGAGGGGGCGCAGACAGATACGCAGTATTTT
V: TRBV11-3
size: once
J: TRBJ2-3
D: TRBD1

CDR3: CASSYSRGYGYTF
DNA: TGTGCCAGCAGTTACTCGAGAGGCTATGGCTACACCTTC
V: TRBV6-5
size: -
J: TRBJ1-2
D: -

CDR3: CAWGRGTNQPQHF
DNA: TGTGCCTGGGGGCGGGGAACCAATCAGCCCCAGCATTTT
V: TRBV30
size: -
J: TRBJ1-5
D: -

CDR3: CASSSRQGNTEAFF
DNA: TGTGCCAGCAGTTCCCGACAGGGGAACACTGAAGCTTTCTTT
V: TRBV6-1
size: -
J: TRBJ1-1
D: TRBD1

CDR3: CASSPARGSGDTQYF
DNA: TGTGCTAGCAGCCCCGCTCGGGGAAGTGGAGATACGCAGTATTTT
V: TRBV7-7
size: -
J: TRBJ2-3
D: -

CDR3: CASSFKRVTEAFF
DNA: TGTGCCAGCAGCTTTAAACGGGTCACTGAAGCTTTCTTT
V: TRBV7-8
size: -
J: TRBJ1-1
D: -

CDR3: CASSAGDYSNQPQHF
DNA: TGTGCCAGCAGTGCAGGGGATTATAGCAATCAGCCCCAGCATTTT
V: TRBV25-1
size: -
J: TRBJ1-5
D: -

CDR3: CASSLAGQGETQYF
DNA: TGCGCCAGCAGCTTGGCGGGACAGGGGGAGACCCAGTACTTC
V: TRBV5-1
size: -
J: TRBJ2-5
D: TRBD1

CDR3: CASSLVGQLQETQYF
DNA: TGCGCCAGCAGCTTGGTGGGACAGCTCCAAGAGACCCAGTACTTC
V: TRBV5-1
size: once
J: TRBJ2-5
D: TRBD1

CDR3: CASSPQPQGSYEQYF
DNA: TGTGCCAGCTCACCGCAGCCTCAGGGCTCCTACGAGCAGTACTTC
V: TRBV18
size: -
J: TRBJ2-7
D: -

CDR3: CASKLAGDEQFF
DNA: TGTGCCAGCAAATTAGCGGGAGATGAGCAGTTCTTC
V: TRBV6-4
size: -
J: TRBJ2-1
D: TRBD2

CDR3: CASSIRDRATDTQYF
DNA: TGTGCCAGCAGCATCCGGGACAGGGCCACAGATACGCAGTATTTT
V: TRBV7-8
size: -
J: TRBJ2-3
D: TRBD1

CDR3: CASSSAAGLSTDTQYF
DNA: TGCGCCAGCTCCTCGGCGGCGGGGCTTAGCACAGATACGCAGTATTTT
V: TRBV5-1
size: -
J: TRBJ2-3
D: -

CDR3: CASSTRTDNEQFF
DNA: TGTGCCAGCAGTACGCGGACTGACAATGAGCAGTTCTTC
V: TRBV6-6
size: -
J: TRBJ2-1
D: -

CDR3: CAISVLEEGTDTQYF
DNA: TGTGCCATCAGTGTTTTAGAGGAGGGCACAGATACGCAGTATTTT
V: TRBV10-3
size: -
J: TRBJ2-3
D: -

CDR3: CASSLRQSYGYTF
DNA: TGCGCCAGCAGCTTGAGACAGAGCTATGGCTACACCTTC
V: TRBV5-1
size: -
J: TRBJ1-2
D: -

CDR3: CATSRIGGATDTQYF
DNA: TGTGCCACCAGCAGAATTGGTGGGGCCACAGATACGCAGTATTTT
V: TRBV15
size: -
J: TRBJ2-3
D: -

CDR3: CASSPLRGREAFF
DNA: TGTGCCAGCAGTCCGCTCAGGGGTAGAGAAGCTTTCTTT
V: TRBV27
size: -
J: TRBJ1-1
D: -

CDR3: CASSQEMRRMNTEAFF
DNA: TGCGCCAGCAGCCAAGAGATGAGGAGAATGAACACTGAAGCTTTCTTT
V: TRBV4-1
size: -
J: TRBJ1-1
D: -

CDR3: CAIRRGTGSSYNEQFF
DNA: TGTGCCATCAGGAGAGGTACAGGGAGCTCCTACAATGAGCAGTTCTTC
V: TRBV28
size: -
J: TRBJ2-1
D: -

CDR3: CASSPYGTEYNEQFF
DNA: TGTGCCAGCAGCCCCTACGGGACAGAGTACAATGAGCAGTTCTTC
V: TRBV9
size: once
J: TRBJ2-1
D: TRBD1

CDR3: CASSPRDSGLDQETQYF
DNA: TGTGCCAGTAGTCCCAGAGATAGCGGGTTAGACCAAGAGACCCAGTACTTC
V: TRBV19
size: -
J: TRBJ2-5
D: TRBD2

CDR3: CASSQDPRQGIIPNQPQHF
DNA: TGCGCCAGCAGCCAAGATCCCCGACAGGGTATTATTCCAAATCAGCCCCAGCATTTT
V: TRBV4-1
size: -
J: TRBJ1-5
D: TRBD1

CDR3: CASSPLAADTQYF
DNA: TGTGCCAGCAGCCCCCTAGCCGCGGATACGCAGTATTTT
V: TRBV7-3
size: -
J: TRBJ2-3
D: -

CDR3: CASRRQGTEKLFF
DNA: TGTGCCAGCAGAAGACAGGGTACGGAAAAACTGTTTTTT
V: TRBV28
size: -
J: TRBJ1-4
D: TRBD1

CDR3: CASSIGTQNYGYTF
DNA: TGTGCCAGTAGTATCGGGACACAGAACTATGGCTACACCTTC
V: TRBV19
size: few
J: TRBJ1-2
D: -

CDR3: CASSRGDRGQGANVLTF
DNA: TGCGCCAGCAGCCGAGGGGACAGGGGGCAAGGGGCCAACGTCCTGACTTTC
V: TRBV5-1
size: -
J: TRBJ2-6
D: TRBD1

CDR3: CASSQVVPSGSHEQYF
DNA: TGTGCCAGCAGCCAAGTAGTCCCTAGCGGGAGCCACGAGCAGTACTTC
V: TRBV4-2
size: -
J: TRBJ2-7
D: TRBD2

CDR3: CASSEGGRGAGTEAFF
DNA: TGTGCCAGCAGTGAAGGAGGCAGGGGGGCCGGCACTGAAGCTTTCTTT
V: TRBV2
size: -
J: TRBJ1-1
D: TRBD1

CDR3: CASSHSNEQFF
DNA: TGTGCCAGCAGCCACAGCAATGAGCAGTTCTTC
V: TRBV11-3
size: -
J: TRBJ2-1
D: -

CDR3: CASSGGQKIYEQYF
DNA: TGTGCCAGCAGCGGGGGACAGAAGATCTACGAGCAGTACTTC
V: TRBV5-4
size: -
J: TRBJ2-7
D: TRBD1